This T cell receptor (beta chain) was captured by sequencing in a study of beta chain features in type 1 diabetes. Germline V gives CDR1 SGDLS, CDR2 YYNGEE. Trimming removed 4 bases from V and 2 bases from J, with 12 bases in between. The CDR3 sequence is 14 residues long. Reverse transcribing all isolated RNA meant expressed TCRB transcripts were sequenced. Assay used: immunoSEQ multiplex PCR; TCRdb lists only in-frame clones, some missing. The table lists hundreds of thousands of clones, roughly 31% of them singletons. The chain combines TRBV9 with TRBJ2-5; D possibly uses TRBD1 or TRBD2 (5 bases each). The sample comprised naive CD4+ T cells from blood. The sequence was obtained from a man between 18 and 29 years old in good health. The CDR3 sequence: CASSTGTRQETQYF. The CDR3 DNA reads TGTGCCAGCAGCACCGGGACGCGGCAAGAGACCCAGTACTTC.